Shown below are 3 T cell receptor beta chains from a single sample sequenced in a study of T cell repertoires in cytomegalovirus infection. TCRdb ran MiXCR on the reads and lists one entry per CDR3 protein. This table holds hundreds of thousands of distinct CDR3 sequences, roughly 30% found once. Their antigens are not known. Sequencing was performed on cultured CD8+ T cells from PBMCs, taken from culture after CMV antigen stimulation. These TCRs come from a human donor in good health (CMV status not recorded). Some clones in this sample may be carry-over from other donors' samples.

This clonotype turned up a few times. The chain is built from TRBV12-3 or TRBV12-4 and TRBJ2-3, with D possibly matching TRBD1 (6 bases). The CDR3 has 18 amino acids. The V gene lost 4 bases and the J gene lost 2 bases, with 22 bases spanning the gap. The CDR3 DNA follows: TGTGCCAGCAGTTCCTCCTCTTCGACAGGTGGGGACACAGATACGCAGTATTTT. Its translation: CASSSSSSTGGDTDTQYF.

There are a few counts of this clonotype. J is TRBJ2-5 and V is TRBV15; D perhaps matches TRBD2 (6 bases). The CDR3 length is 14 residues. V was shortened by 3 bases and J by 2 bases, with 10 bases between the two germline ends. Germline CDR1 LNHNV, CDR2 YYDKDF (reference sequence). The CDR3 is CATSSPGTQETQYF. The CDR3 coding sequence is TGTGCCACCAGCAGCCCCGGGACTCAAGAGACCCAGTACTTC.

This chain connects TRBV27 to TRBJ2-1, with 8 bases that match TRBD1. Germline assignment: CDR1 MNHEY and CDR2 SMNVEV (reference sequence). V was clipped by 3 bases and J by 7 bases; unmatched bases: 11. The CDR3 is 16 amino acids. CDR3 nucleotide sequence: TGTGCCAGCAGTTTCTTATGGACAGGGTCGAGTAATGAGCAGTTCTTC. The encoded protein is CASSFLWTGSSNEQFF.